This is a list of T cell receptor beta chains from one sample in a study of cytomegalovirus exposure and HLA in healthy donors. Here immunoSEQ multiplex PCR was the method, and the copy in TCRdb shows in-frame clones only, minus some. The data show about 95,000 clones, approximately 70% seen once. The sample consisted of PBMCs. Receptor source: a woman between 50 and 59 years old in good health and CMV-seropositive. Both conserved end residues are part of each CDR3. The order of the fields is D gene, J gene, clone size, V gene, CDR3 DNA, CDR3 protein. A D gene is named only where the DNA matches it firmly. Clone size is given for some rows only: seen once, a few or many times, or a class if the clone is expanded.

D gene: TRBD1; J gene: TRBJ1-2; clone size: few; V gene: TRBV27; CDR3 DNA: TGTGCCAGCAGTTTAAGGGGGACAGGGAGTGACGATGGCTACACCTTC; CDR3 protein: CASSLRGTGSDDGYTF
D gene: TRBD2; J gene: TRBJ2-1; clone size: NA; V gene: TRBV7-9; CDR3 DNA: TGTGCCAGCAGCACGGATAGCGGGAGGGCCAGTGAGCAGTTCTTC; CDR3 protein: CASSTDSGRASEQFF
D gene: NA; J gene: TRBJ2-2; clone size: NA; V gene: TRBV10-3; CDR3 DNA: TGTGCCATCACGACAGTAAACACCGGGGAGCTGTTTTTT; CDR3 protein: CAITTVNTGELFF
D gene: TRBD2; J gene: TRBJ2-1; clone size: NA; V gene: TRBV6-6; CDR3 DNA: TGTGCCAGCAGTCGGGAGGGCAATGAGCAGTTCTTC; CDR3 protein: CASSREGNEQFF
D gene: TRBD1; J gene: TRBJ2-7; clone size: NA; V gene: TRBV28; CDR3 DNA: TGTGCCAGCAGTCCGTGGGACAGCCATTACGAGCAGTACTTC; CDR3 protein: CASSPWDSHYEQYF
D gene: NA; J gene: TRBJ2-3; clone size: NA; V gene: TRBV6-1; CDR3 DNA: TGTGCCAGCAGTGCCGGGACAGCGGGTACGCAGTATTTT; CDR3 protein: CASSAGTAGTQYF
D gene: NA; J gene: TRBJ2-1; clone size: NA; V gene: TRBV5-4; CDR3 DNA: TGTGCCAGCAGCAGAGGAAGGCCGGCCTCCCCCAATGAGCAGTTCTTC; CDR3 protein: CASSRGRPASPNEQFF
D gene: NA; J gene: TRBJ1-2; clone size: NA; V gene: TRBV15; CDR3 DNA: TGTGCCACCAGCAGAGATTCGGTCGGAGGAGGCTACACCTTC; CDR3 protein: CATSRDSVGGGYTF
D gene: NA; J gene: TRBJ1-2; clone size: NA; V gene: TRBV6-5; CDR3 DNA: TGTGCCAGCAGTTACTCCGGTGGAGGAGTTTATGGCTACACCTTC; CDR3 protein: CASSYSGGGVYGYTF
D gene: TRBD2; J gene: TRBJ2-1; clone size: once; V gene: TRBV5-1; CDR3 DNA: TGCGCCAGCAGCTTGGATGGGACTAGCGGCTACAATGAGCAGTTCTTC; CDR3 protein: CASSLDGTSGYNEQFF
D gene: NA; J gene: TRBJ1-1; clone size: NA; V gene: TRBV18; CDR3 DNA: TGTGCCAGCTCACCACGAATCGCGGACACTGAAGCTTTCTTT; CDR3 protein: CASSPRIADTEAFF
D gene: TRBD1; J gene: TRBJ2-7; clone size: NA; V gene: TRBV6-1; CDR3 DNA: TGTGCCAGCAGGGGAGACAGGGGTGGATCCTACGAGCAGTACTTC; CDR3 protein: CASRGDRGGSYEQYF
D gene: NA; J gene: TRBJ1-1; clone size: NA; V gene: TRBV6-6; CDR3 DNA: TGTGCCAGCAGTCGACAGACTGAAGCTTTCTTT; CDR3 protein: CASSRQTEAFF
D gene: NA; J gene: TRBJ2-3; clone size: NA; V gene: TRBV2; CDR3 DNA: TGTGCCAGCAGTGAAAGAGCTAGCACAGATACGCAGTATTTT; CDR3 protein: CASSERASTDTQYF
D gene: NA; J gene: TRBJ1-1; clone size: NA; V gene: TRBV29-1; CDR3 DNA: TGCAGCGTTTCCCACAGGGCGGGGGTGGCTTTCTTT; CDR3 protein: CSVSHRAGVAFF
D gene: TRBD1; J gene: TRBJ2-7; clone size: NA; V gene: TRBV27; CDR3 DNA: TGTGCCAGCGGATACAGGGGGCCCTACGAGCAGTACTTC; CDR3 protein: CASGYRGPYEQYF
D gene: NA; J gene: TRBJ1-5; clone size: NA; V gene: TRBV27; CDR3 DNA: TGTGCCAGCAGTTTTTATAGCAATCAGCCCCAGCATTTT; CDR3 protein: CASSFYSNQPQHF
D gene: NA; J gene: TRBJ2-7; clone size: NA; V gene: TRBV30; CDR3 DNA: TGTGCCTGGAGTAGAGGGACTGCCTCCTACGAGCAGTACTTC; CDR3 protein: CAWSRGTASYEQYF
D gene: TRBD1; J gene: TRBJ1-6; clone size: NA; V gene: TRBV28; CDR3 DNA: TGTGCCAGCACCAAGACAGGGACTAATTCACCCCTCCACTTT; CDR3 protein: CASTKTGTNSPLHF
D gene: NA; J gene: TRBJ1-1; clone size: NA; V gene: TRBV30; CDR3 DNA: TGTGCCTGGAGTCCGGGGGACCCAGGGAGGACTGAAGCTTTCTTT; CDR3 protein: CAWSPGDPGRTEAFF
D gene: TRBD1; J gene: TRBJ1-4; clone size: few; V gene: TRBV28; CDR3 DNA: TGTGCCAGCAGAGGGACAGCGATTAATGAAAAACTGTTTTTT; CDR3 protein: CASRGTAINEKLFF
D gene: NA; J gene: TRBJ2-3; clone size: NA; V gene: TRBV28; CDR3 DNA: TGTGCCAGCAGCCGTCCCGGGACTGTCATTGAGCAGTATTTT; CDR3 protein: CASSRPGTVIEQYF
D gene: TRBD2; J gene: TRBJ2-3; clone size: once; V gene: TRBV5-1; CDR3 DNA: TGCGCCAGCAGCCTCGGACTAGCGGGAGAATTTAGCACAGATACGCAGTATTTT; CDR3 protein: CASSLGLAGEFSTDTQYF
D gene: TRBD2; J gene: TRBJ2-1; clone size: NA; V gene: TRBV13; CDR3 DNA: TGTGCCAGCAGCTACTCGCCCGGCGGGGGGAGGAATGAGCAGTTCTTC; CDR3 protein: CASSYSPGGGRNEQFF
D gene: TRBD2; J gene: TRBJ2-7; clone size: NA; V gene: TRBV6-1; CDR3 DNA: TGTGCCAGCAGTACTAGCGGGAAAGGGTACGAGCAGTACTTC; CDR3 protein: CASSTSGKGYEQYF
D gene: NA; J gene: TRBJ2-7; clone size: few; V gene: TRBV28; CDR3 DNA: TGTGCCAGCTCGACAGGCCCTGTATACGAGCAGTACTTC; CDR3 protein: CASSTGPVYEQYF
D gene: TRBD1; J gene: TRBJ1-2; clone size: NA; V gene: TRBV28; CDR3 DNA: TGTGCCAGCAGTTTTTCAGGGGGCCGGAGAAAAGGCGGCTACACCTTC; CDR3 protein: CASSFSGGRRKGGYTF
D gene: NA; J gene: TRBJ1-1; clone size: few; V gene: TRBV11-2; CDR3 DNA: TGTGCCAGCAGCTTGTTGACTGGGAGCAACACTGAAGCTTTCTTT; CDR3 protein: CASSLLTGSNTEAFF
D gene: TRBD1; J gene: TRBJ2-7; clone size: NA; V gene: TRBV7-2; CDR3 DNA: TGTGCCAGCAGCTTAGTATTCGGGCAGGGGGCCTACGAGCAGTACTTC; CDR3 protein: CASSLVFGQGAYEQYF
D gene: TRBD2; J gene: TRBJ2-1; clone size: NA; V gene: TRBV4-1; CDR3 DNA: TGCGCCAGCAGCCAAGAGCCCAGCGGGAGGGCCCGAGCCTACAATGAGCAGTTCTTC; CDR3 protein: CASSQEPSGRARAYNEQFF
D gene: TRBD1; J gene: TRBJ2-2; clone size: NA; V gene: TRBV18; CDR3 DNA: TGTGCCAGCTCACCACTGCCAGGGGGCGCATCCGGGGAGCTGTTTTTT; CDR3 protein: CASSPLPGGASGELFF
D gene: NA; J gene: TRBJ2-7; clone size: NA; V gene: TRBV21-1; CDR3 DNA: TGTGCCAGCGGCAAAGACTTGAGGGCGGGGGGCCAGGACAGGGGTGCCTACGAGCAGTACTTC; CDR3 protein: CASGKDLRAGGQDRGAYEQYF
D gene: TRBD1; J gene: TRBJ1-5; clone size: NA; V gene: TRBV15; CDR3 DNA: TGTGCCACCAGTACCACAGACAGGGGTAGCAATCAGCCCCAGCATTTT; CDR3 protein: CATSTTDRGSNQPQHF
D gene: TRBD2; J gene: TRBJ2-5; clone size: few; V gene: TRBV9; CDR3 DNA: TGTGCCAGCAGCCCCGAGGGGCTAGCGGGAGTAGCACAAGAGACCCAGTACTTC; CDR3 protein: CASSPEGLAGVAQETQYF
D gene: NA; J gene: TRBJ2-7; clone size: NA; V gene: TRBV30; CDR3 DNA: TGTGCCTGGAGTTATGGGACTTTTACCTACGAGCAGTACTTC; CDR3 protein: CAWSYGTFTYEQYF
D gene: NA; J gene: TRBJ1-1; clone size: NA; V gene: TRBV5-4; CDR3 DNA: TGTGCCAGCAGCTTCTCGAACACTGAAGCTTTCTTT; CDR3 protein: CASSFSNTEAFF
D gene: TRBD2; J gene: TRBJ2-5; clone size: NA; V gene: TRBV5-1; CDR3 DNA: TGCGCCAGCAGCTTCCCTCTAGCGGGAGAGGGAGAGACCCAGTACTTC; CDR3 protein: CASSFPLAGEGETQYF
D gene: TRBD1; J gene: TRBJ1-2; clone size: once; V gene: TRBV19; CDR3 DNA: TGTGCCAGTAGTATTCGGGACAGCGCAGTTGGCTACACCTTC; CDR3 protein: CASSIRDSAVGYTF
D gene: NA; J gene: TRBJ2-3; clone size: NA; V gene: TRBV10-1; CDR3 DNA: TGCGCCAGCAGTGGCAGATCTGTGGATACGCAGTATTTT; CDR3 protein: CASSGRSVDTQYF
D gene: TRBD1; J gene: TRBJ1-1; clone size: NA; V gene: TRBV29-1; CDR3 DNA: TGCAGCGTTGGAGACAGGGACACTGAAGCTTTCTTT; CDR3 protein: CSVGDRDTEAFF